These 3 T cell receptor beta chains share one sample of origin, sequenced in a study of cytomegalovirus exposure and HLA in healthy donors. This table comes from immunoSEQ multiplex PCR, and its TCRdb copy is limited to in-frame clones, with some not included. The data show about 73,000 clones, 90% to 95% seen once. Sequencing used PBMCs. These receptors were obtained from a man younger than 35 in good health and CMV-seronegative.

V and J are TRBV9 and TRBJ1-2; D is perhaps TRBD1 (5 bases). In germline, CDR1 is SGDLS, CDR2 YYNGEE. V lost 2 bases and J lost 8, with 13 bases in between. This CDR3 contains 13 residues. CDR3 in DNA: TGTGCCAGCAGCGTCACAGGATCGATGGGCTACACCTTC. It is translated as CASSVTGSMGYTF.

The V and J genes are TRBV7-2 and TRBJ2-7; tentative D call: TRBD1 (5 bases). The V end lost 1 base, the J end lost 3 bases, and 10 bases lay between the germline ends. The germline V gene encodes CDR1 SGHTA and CDR2 FQGNSA. This CDR3 region has 14 residues. The CDR3 here is CASSLVGAGYEQYF. CDR3 DNA: TGTGCCAGCAGCTTAGTTGGGGCTGGCTACGAGCAGTACTTC.

The gene calls are TRBV9 and TRBJ2-7; 9 bases align to TRBD2. The CDR3 contains 14 residues. V lost 3 bases and J lost 2; bases outside the gene matches: 3. CDR1 and CDR2 from the germline V gene are SGDLS and YYNGEE. CDR3 residues: CASSAGLAAYEQYF. The DNA of the CDR3 is TGTGCCAGCAGCGCGGGACTAGCAGCCTACGAGCAGTACTTC.